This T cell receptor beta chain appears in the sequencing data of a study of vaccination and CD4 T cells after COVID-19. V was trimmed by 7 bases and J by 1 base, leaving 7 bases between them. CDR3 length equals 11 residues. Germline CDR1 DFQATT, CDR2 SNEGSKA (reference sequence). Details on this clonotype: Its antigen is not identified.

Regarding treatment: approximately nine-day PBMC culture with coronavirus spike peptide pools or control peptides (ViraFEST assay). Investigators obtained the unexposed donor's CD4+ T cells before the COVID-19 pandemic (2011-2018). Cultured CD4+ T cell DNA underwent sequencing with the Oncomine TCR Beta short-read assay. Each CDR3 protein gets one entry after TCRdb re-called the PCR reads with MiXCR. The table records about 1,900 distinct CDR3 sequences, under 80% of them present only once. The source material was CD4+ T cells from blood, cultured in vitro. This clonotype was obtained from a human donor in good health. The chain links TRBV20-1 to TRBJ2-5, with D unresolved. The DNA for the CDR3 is TGCAGTGGGCAAGTCCAAGAGACCCAGTACTTC. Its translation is CSGQVQETQYF.